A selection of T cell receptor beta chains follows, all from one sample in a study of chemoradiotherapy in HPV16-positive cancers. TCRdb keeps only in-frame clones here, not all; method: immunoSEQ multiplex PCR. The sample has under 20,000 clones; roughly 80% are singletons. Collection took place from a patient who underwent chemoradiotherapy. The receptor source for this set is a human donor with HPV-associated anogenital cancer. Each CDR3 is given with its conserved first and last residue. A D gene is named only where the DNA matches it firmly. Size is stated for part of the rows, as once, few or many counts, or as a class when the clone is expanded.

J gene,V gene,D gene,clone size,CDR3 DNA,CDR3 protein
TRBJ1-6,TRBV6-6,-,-,TGTGCCAGCAGTCCCCGGGCCTTAAATTCACCCCTCCACTTT,CASSPRALNSPLHF
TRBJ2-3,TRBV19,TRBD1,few,TGTGCCAGTAAGGATCGGACAGGCTCTAGCACAGATACGCAGTATTTT,CASKDRTGSSTDTQYF
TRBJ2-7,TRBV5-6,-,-,TGTGCCAGCACCCGCTCCGGGTACGAGCAGTACTTC,CASTRSGYEQYF
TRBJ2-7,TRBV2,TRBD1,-,TGTGCCAGCAGTGAAGGAGTGGACAGGTCCTATGGCGAGCAGTACTTC,CASSEGVDRSYGEQYF
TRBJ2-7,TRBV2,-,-,TGTGCCAGCAGTATACTAGACAGTACCTACGAGCAGTACTTC,CASSILDSTYEQYF
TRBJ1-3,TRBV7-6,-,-,TGTGCCAGCAGCTTAGTCAGTACCTCTGGAAACACCATATATTTT,CASSLVSTSGNTIYF
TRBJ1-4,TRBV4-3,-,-,TGCGCCAGCAGCCAAGATCCTGGACAGTTTAATGAAAAACTGTTTTTT,CASSQDPGQFNEKLFF
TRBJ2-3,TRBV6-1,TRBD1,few,TGTGCCAGCATCTCGGGACAGTGGCGGGATACGCAGTATTTT,CASISGQWRDTQYF
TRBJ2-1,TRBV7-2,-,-,TGTGCCAGCACTACTGCGGGACACAATGAGCAGTTCTTC,CASTTAGHNEQFF
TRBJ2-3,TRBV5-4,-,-,TGTGCCAGCAGCTTGATCGGCAGTCAAGATACGCAGTATTTT,CASSLIGSQDTQYF
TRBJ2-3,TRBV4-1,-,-,TGCGCCAGCAGCCAAGAGGGTAGCCGGCCGTGGGTGGATACGCAGTATTTT,CASSQEGSRPWVDTQYF
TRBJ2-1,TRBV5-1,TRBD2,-,TGCGCCAGCAGCTTGACTAGCGGGGGAGGTAGTGAGCAGTTCTTC,CASSLTSGGGSEQFF
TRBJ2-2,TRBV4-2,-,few,TGTGCCAGCAGCCAAGATCCAGAGGGCACCGGGGAGCTGTTTTTT,CASSQDPEGTGELFF
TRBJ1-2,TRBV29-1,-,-,TGCAGCGCTGAGGAAGCACTCTATGGCTACACCTTC,CSAEEALYGYTF
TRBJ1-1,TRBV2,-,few,TGTGCCAGCAGTGCCCCCGGCGGGACAATGAACACTGAAGCTTTCTTT,CASSAPGGTMNTEAFF
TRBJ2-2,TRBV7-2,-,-,TGTGCCAGCAGCACGTTCGGGGGACCCACCGGGGAGCTGTTTTTT,CASSTFGGPTGELFF
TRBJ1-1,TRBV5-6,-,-,TGTGCCAGCAGCTTAGGGGCTTACACTGAAGCTTTCTTT,CASSLGAYTEAFF
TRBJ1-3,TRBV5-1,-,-,TGCGCCAGCAGCCCGGTCTTGAACTCTGGAAACACCATATATTTT,CASSPVLNSGNTIYF
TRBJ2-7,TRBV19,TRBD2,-,TGTGCCAGTAGTATTGGGACTAACGTCCACGAGCAGTACTTC,CASSIGTNVHEQYF
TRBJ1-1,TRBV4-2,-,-,TGTGCCAGCAGAGGGCAAGGGACCACTGAAGCTTTCTTT,CASRGQGTTEAFF
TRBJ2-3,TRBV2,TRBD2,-,TGTGCCAGCAGGCGACTAGCGACTAGCACAGATACGCAGTATTTT,CASRRLATSTDTQYF
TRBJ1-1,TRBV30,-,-,TGTGCCTGGAGTGGCGGGGTTCACACTGAAGCTTTCTTT,CAWSGGVHTEAFF
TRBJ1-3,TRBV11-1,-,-,TGTGCCAGCAGCTTAGAGGGCAGCTCTGGAAACACCATATATTTT,CASSLEGSSGNTIYF
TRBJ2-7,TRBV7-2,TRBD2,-,TGTGCCAGCAGCCTCCGCCCTAGCGGGCTCTTGCCCTACGAGCAGTACTTC,CASSLRPSGLLPYEQYF
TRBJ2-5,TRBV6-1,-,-,TGTGCCAGCTTAGGGCGGAACCAAGAGACCCAGTACTTC,CASLGRNQETQYF
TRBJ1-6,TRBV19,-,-,TGTGCCAGTCGGCAAGAGGCCAATTCACCCCTCCACTTT,CASRQEANSPLHF
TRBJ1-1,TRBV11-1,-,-,TGTGCCAGCAGCCACCCTGGGAACACTGAAGCTTTCTTT,CASSHPGNTEAFF
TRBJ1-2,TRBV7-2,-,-,TGTGCCAGCAGCTTACTTGGTCGGGGTGGTAACTATGGCTACACCTTC,CASSLLGRGGNYGYTF
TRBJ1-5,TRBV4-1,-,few,TGCGCCAGCAGCCAAGACAGCTACAATCAGCCCCAGCATTTT,CASSQDSYNQPQHF
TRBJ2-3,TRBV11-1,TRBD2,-,TGTGCCAGCAGCTTAAGAGGGGAAAGCGGGGAGATTCACACAGATACGCAGTATTTT,CASSLRGESGEIHTDTQYF
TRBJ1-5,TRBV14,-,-,TGTGCCAGCAGCCAAGCAGGGGGCAATCAGCCCCAGCATTTT,CASSQAGGNQPQHF
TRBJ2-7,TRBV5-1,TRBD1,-,TGCGCCAGCAGCTTGGATGGACAGGGAAGGTACGAGCAGTACTTC,CASSLDGQGRYEQYF
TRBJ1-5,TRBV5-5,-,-,TGTGCCAGCAGTCTGCGGGACGGCAATCAGCCCCAGCATTTT,CASSLRDGNQPQHF
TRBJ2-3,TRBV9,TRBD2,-,TGTGCCAGCAGCGTAGACAGCGGGGGGTTTCGAACAGATACGCAGTATTTT,CASSVDSGGFRTDTQYF
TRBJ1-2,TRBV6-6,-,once,TGTGCCAGCAGTCCAGGGGTGAACTATGGCTACACCTTC,CASSPGVNYGYTF
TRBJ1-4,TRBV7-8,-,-,TGTGCCAGCAGCCCACGGACCCAGGGGATTAGTGAAAAACTGTTTTTT,CASSPRTQGISEKLFF
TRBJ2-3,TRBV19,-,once,TGTGCCAGTATGCAGGGGCCAGGTGCGGGGGCAGATACGCAGTATTTT,CASMQGPGAGADTQYF
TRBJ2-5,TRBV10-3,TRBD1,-,TGTGCCATCAGCCGGGACAGAAGCGTTCAAGAGACCCAGTACTTC,CAISRDRSVQETQYF
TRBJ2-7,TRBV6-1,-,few,TGTGCCAGCAGTTTGGACCTTTACGAGCAGTACTTC,CASSLDLYEQYF
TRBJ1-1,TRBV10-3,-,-,TGTGCCATCCTAGAGCCCGGTTTGAACACTGAAGCTTTCTTT,CAILEPGLNTEAFF
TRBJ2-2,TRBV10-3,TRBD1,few,TGTGCCATCCCGGGACAGGGGATGGTCGGGGAGCTGTTTTTT,CAIPGQGMVGELFF
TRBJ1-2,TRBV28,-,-,TGTGCCAGCAGCCGAACGAACGTGAAAAACTATGGCTACACCTTC,CASSRTNVKNYGYTF
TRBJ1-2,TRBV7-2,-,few,TGTGCCAGCAGCTTAGCGCGCGGGACTCCCGCCGGGGGCTACACCTTC,CASSLARGTPAGGYTF
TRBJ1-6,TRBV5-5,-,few,TGTGCCAGCAGCTTGGAGGGGAACTATAATTCACCCCTCCACTTT,CASSLEGNYNSPLHF
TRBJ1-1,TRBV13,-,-,TGTGCCAGCAGTTCCGGGACACAGAACACTGAAGCTTTCTTT,CASSSGTQNTEAFF
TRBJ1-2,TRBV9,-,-,TGTGCCAGCAGCTCTTGGGCGCACTACACCTTC,CASSSWAHYTF
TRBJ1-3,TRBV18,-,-,TGTGCCAGCTCACCACTGGCCCACTCTGGAAACACCATATATTTT,CASSPLAHSGNTIYF
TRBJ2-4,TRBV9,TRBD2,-,TGTGCCAGCAGCCCGTTTGTGAAGCGGGGGGGCCTCAGGTACATTCAGTACTTC,CASSPFVKRGGLRYIQYF
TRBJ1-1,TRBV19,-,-,TGTGCCAGTAGTCCGAGACCGAACACTGAAGCTTTCTTT,CASSPRPNTEAFF
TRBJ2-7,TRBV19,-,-,TGTGCCAGTAGTCCCGGATACGAGCAGTACTTC,CASSPGYEQYF
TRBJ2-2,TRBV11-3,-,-,TGTGCCAGCAGCTTAAGACAGATTTTCACCGGGGAGCTGTTTTTT,CASSLRQIFTGELFF
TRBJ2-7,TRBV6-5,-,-,TGTGCCAGCAGTTACTCAACAAGCGGAACCTACGAGCAGTACTTC,CASSYSTSGTYEQYF
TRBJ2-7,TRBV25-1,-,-,TGTGCCAGCAGTACCTCCTACGAGCAGTACTTC,CASSTSYEQYF
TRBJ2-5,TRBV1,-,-,TGCACCAGCAGCCCTCGGGACAGGGCAAACCAAGAGACCCAGTACTTC,CTSSPRDRANQETQYF
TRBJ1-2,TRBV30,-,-,TGTGCCCGACAGGACTTCTATGGCTACACCTTC,CARQDFYGYTF
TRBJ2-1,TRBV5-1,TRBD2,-,TGCGCCAGCAGCCCCAGGCAAGCGGGGAGTGGAAATGAGCAGTTCTTC,CASSPRQAGSGNEQFF
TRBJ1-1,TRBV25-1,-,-,TGTGCCAGCAGTGAAGTAGGGAACACTGAAGCTTTCTTT,CASSEVGNTEAFF
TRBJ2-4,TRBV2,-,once,TGTGCCAGCAGTGAATGGGGGGACCTAAAAAACATTCAGTACTTC,CASSEWGDLKNIQYF
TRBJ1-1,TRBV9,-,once,TGTGCCAGCAGCCCCATATCCTCCCTGAACACTGAAGCTTTCTTT,CASSPISSLNTEAFF
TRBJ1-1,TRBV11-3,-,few,TGTGCCAGCAGCTTGGCCCGCGGGGATGAAGCTTTCTTT,CASSLARGDEAFF